The T cell receptor (beta chain) under discussion was sequenced for a study of T cell repertoires in cytomegalovirus infection. TCRdb re-called the reads with MiXCR, one entry per CDR3 protein. Among fewer than 900,000 distinct CDR3 sequences listed, under 35% were seen once. Note on this clonotype: Its specificity is not known.

The sequence came from a human donor in good health (CMV status not recorded). Some clones in this sample may be carry-over from other donors' samples. Material: cultured CD8+ T cells from PBMCs, obtained from culture after CMV antigen stimulation.

DNA for the CDR3: TGTGCCAGCAGTTGGGCTCTCGGCTATGAGCAGTTCTTC. Protein sequence: CASSWALGYEQFF. This chain uses TRBV27 with TRBJ2-1; unclear D gene. The CDR3 runs 13 residues. Germline V gene data show CDR1 as MNHEY and CDR2 as SMNVEV (reference sequence). V was shortened by 4 bases and J by 8 bases, with 12 bases between the two germline ends.